The 30 T cell receptor beta chains given below trace back to one sample, sequenced in a study of blood T cell repertoires in COVID-19. TCRdb's table, derived via immunoSEQ multiplex PCR, lists solely in-frame clones and lacks some. The sample lists 360,000 or so clones, roughly four fifths occurring once. Material for sequencing was PBMCs or T cells enriched from blood (not recorded which). The receptors stem from a woman between 50 and 59 years old who had recovered from COVID-19.

The DNA of the CDR3 is TGTGCCAGCTCACCAACAGCCTATACTTCCTACGAGCAGTACTTC. Its translation: CASSPTAYTSYEQYF. The chain links TRBV18 to TRBJ2-7; D gene uncertain. The ends were cut back, 2 bases at V and 1 base at J, with 12 bases in the middle. CDR1 is KGHSH and CDR2 is LQKENI in the germline V gene. The CDR3 contains 15 residues.

The chain employs TRBV19 and TRBJ1-1, with 7 bases matching TRBD1. Germline lookup yields CDR1 LNHDA and CDR2 SQIVND (reference sequence). The V gene end was trimmed by 6 bases and the J gene end by 1 base; junction bases not matched to a gene: 8. The CDR3 extends over 15 amino acids. CDR3 region: CASSRDRVSNTEAFF. The CDR3 DNA follows: TGTGCCAGTAGCCGAGACAGGGTCTCGAACACTGAAGCTTTCTTT.

This rearrangement joins TRBV7-2 to TRBJ1-2; D is undetermined. This CDR3 is built from 15 residues. Trimming pared 2 bases from V and 3 bases from J, leaving 13 bases between. CDR1 is SGHTA, CDR2 FQGNSA, per germline. CDR3 residues: CASSLRPTPYYGYTF. The CDR3 DNA is TGTGCCAGCAGCTTACGACCGACACCATACTATGGCTACACCTTC.

This rearrangement joins TRBV29-1 to TRBJ2-6; D unclear. Germline V gene data show CDR1 as SQVTM and CDR2 as ANQGSEA. The length of the CDR3 is 15 residues. Trimming took 0 bases from V and 0 from J, leaving 6 bases between them. The CDR3 DNA is TGCAGCGTTGAAGAAAACAGCTCTGGGGCCAACGTCCTGACTTTC. It is translated as CSVEENSSGANVLTF.

In the case of this clone: The same CDR3 is also encoded by other DNA sequences in this sample. The chain has TRBV5-1 and TRBJ1-5; TRBD1 might be the D (5 bases). Germline V CDR1 and CDR2: SGHRS, YFSETQ. With 1 base removed from V and 3 bases from J, the gap between germline ends came to 8 bases. This CDR3 region has 14 residues. The CDR3 region has the DNA TGCGCCAGCAGCTTGACAGGAGACAATCAGCCCCAGCATTTT. Translating gives CASSLTGDNQPQHF.

This clone has a handful of counts. The chain is built from TRBV12-3 or TRBV12-4 and TRBJ1-1, with a tentative D call TRBD1 (5 bases). V dropped 4 bases and J dropped 5 bases, with 11 bases sitting between them. The CDR3 contains 13 residues. CDR3 nucleotide sequence: TGTGCCAGCAGTTCCGGGGGGGAAACTGAAGCTTTCTTT. Protein: CASSSGGETEAFF.

The chain uses TRBV7-9 and TRBJ1-2; D is undetermined. CDR1 is SEHNR and CDR2 is FQNEAQ in the germline V gene (reference sequence). The CDR3 sequence is 12 residues long. Trimming removed 9 bases from V and 8 bases from J, with 16 bases in between. Here the CDR3 reads CASSRETDGYTF. The CDR3 region has the DNA TGTGCCAGTAGCCGGGAGACCGACGGCTACACCTTC.

V and J are TRBV11-3 and TRBJ2-2; D remains unclear. This CDR3 spans 14 amino acids. CDR1 is SGHNT, CDR2 YENEEA, per germline. Trimming pared 6 bases from V and 0 bases from J, leaving 8 bases between. This CDR3 reads CASSYTANTGELFF. CDR3 sequence (DNA): TGTGCCAGCAGTTATACAGCGAACACCGGGGAGCTGTTTTTT.

The chain is built from TRBV7-9 and TRBJ1-1; D gene unclear. V shed 3 bases and J shed 7 bases, with 12 bases lying between them. CDR1 SEHNR and CDR2 FQNEAQ come from the germline V gene (reference sequence). The CDR3 is made up of 13 amino acids. DNA for the CDR3: TGTGCCAGCAGCTTTGTGTACCGGGGTGAAGCTTTCTTT. It translates to CASSFVYRGEAFF.

This clone showed up just once. The V and J genes are TRBV3-1 (or the pseudogene TRBV3-2) and TRBJ1-2; possible D gene TRBD1, 6 bases. Germline V CDR1 and CDR2: LGHDT, YNNKEL (reference sequence). Trimming took 1 base from V and 3 from J, leaving 12 bases between them. CDR3 length equals 15 residues. The CDR3 loop is CASSQVPGDDYGYTF. CDR3 nucleotide sequence: TGTGCCAGCAGCCAAGTGCCAGGGGACGACTATGGCTACACCTTC.

V and J are TRBV19 and TRBJ1-1; 8 bases map to TRBD1. J lost 1 base, V lost 5 bases, and 6 bases had no gene match. CDR3 length equals 15 residues. Germline values: CDR1 LNHDA, CDR2 SQIVND (reference sequence). The CDR3 nucleotides read TGTGCCAGTAGTGTCGACAGGGGATCGAACACTGAAGCTTTCTTT. Residues: CASSVDRGSNTEAFF.

The J gene is TRBJ1-6, the V gene TRBV5-1, with D tentatively TRBD1 (6 bases). The CDR3 covers 16 residues. Germline-derived CDR1 and CDR2 are SGHRS and YFSETQ. The V end lost 4 bases, the J end lost 7 bases, and 18 bases lay between the germline ends. The CDR3 DNA reads as TGCGCCAGCAGCGCGACAGGCCTGGCGGAGAATTCACCCCTCCACTTT. Its translation is CASSATGLAENSPLHF.

The rearrangement joins TRBV9 to TRBJ2-1, with 9 bases identical to TRBD2. The CDR3 is made up of 15 amino acids. The V gene end was trimmed by 3 bases and the J gene end by 6 bases; junction bases not matched to a gene: 7. Per germline, CDR1 SGDLS and CDR2 YYNGEE. The CDR3 spells CASSDSGTSFNEQFF. CDR3 nucleotides: TGTGCCAGCAGCGATAGTGGGACTAGCTTCAATGAGCAGTTCTTC.

This clone was seen only once. This chain joins TRBV19 and TRBJ1-2; 7 bases map to TRBD1. CDR1 is LNHDA and CDR2 is SQIVND in the germline V gene (reference sequence). This CDR3 has 15 residues. The V segment lost 4 bases and the J segment 1 base; nucleotides outside the gene matches: 6. The CDR3 region has the DNA TGTGCCAGTAGTACGGGACAGATTCTTAACTATGGCTACACCTTC. The encoded protein is CASSTGQILNYGYTF.

The table lists this clone with a few counts. The rearrangement joins TRBV5-4 to TRBJ1-2, with TRBD1 matching over 7 bases. Germline V gene lookup returns CDR1 SGHNT and CDR2 YYREEE (reference sequence). V shed 7 bases and J 3 bases; nucleotides not matched to a gene: 6. The CDR3 consists of 13 residues. The CDR3 protein is CASGTGTDYGYTF. As DNA, the CDR3 is TGTGCCAGCGGAACAGGGACAGACTATGGCTACACCTTC. The complete variable domain, with remaining parts taken from reference TRBV5-4 and TRBJ1-2, reads ETGVTQSPTHLIKTRGQQVTLRCSSQSGHNTVSWYQQALGQGPQFIFQYYREEENGRGNFPPRFSGLQFPNYSSELNVNALELDDSALYLCASGTGTDYGYTFGSGTRLTVV.

This clone was seen only a few times. CDR3 in DNA: TGTGCCAGCAGATTACAGGGGTCTAATGAAAAACTGTTTTTT. This translates into CASRLQGSNEKLFF. This chain connects TRBV6-1 to TRBJ1-4; 7 bases match TRBD1. This CDR3 region has 14 residues. Germline CDR1 is MNHNS and CDR2 is SASEGT. V lost 6 bases to trimming and J lost 3 bases; unmatched junction nucleotides: 4.

The chain joins TRBV5-1 to TRBJ1-2; weak D call: TRBD1 (6 bases). This CDR3 spans 13 amino acids. Trimming removed 1 base at V and 4 bases at J, with 8 bases between. The germline V gene encodes CDR1 SGHRS and CDR2 YFSETQ. The CDR3 bases are TGCGCCAGCAGCTTGACAGGGTTCTATGGCTACACCTTC. Protein product: CASSLTGFYGYTF.

The V gene is TRBV19, the J gene TRBJ2-7; a weak D match, TRBD2 (5 bases). Trimming cost V 4 bases and J 3 bases, with 7 bases left between them. Germline loops: CDR1 LNHDA, CDR2 SQIVND (reference sequence). The CDR3 is 12 amino acids. This CDR3 is CASSTGVYEQYF. The CDR3 region has the DNA TGTGCCAGTAGTACCGGGGTCTACGAGCAGTACTTC.

The chain couples TRBV7-3 to TRBJ1-2, with D maybe TRBD1 (5 bases). CDR1 and CDR2 (germline): SGHTA, FQGTGA. With 5 bases removed from V and 2 bases from J, the gap between germline ends came to 9 bases. The CDR3 consists of 13 residues. CDR3 in amino acids: CASSLDSNYGYTF. In nucleotides, the CDR3 is TGTGCCAGCAGCCTCGACAGCAACTATGGCTACACCTTC.

This sequence joins TRBV11-2 and TRBJ2-1; 8 nucleotides line up with TRBD1. The CDR3 totals 16 residues. The J segment lost 7 bases and the V segment lost 5 bases, leaving 13 bases of the junction unmatched. Germline V gene sequence: CDR1 SGHAT, CDR2 FQNNGV. DNA for the CDR3: TGTGCCAGCAGCCTTTCCACGACAGGGGCGAGGAATGAGCAGTTCTTC. Protein: CASSLSTTGARNEQFF.

This clone was observed once. The chain links TRBV19 to TRBJ2-1; D is unclear. There are 16 residues in the CDR3. Germline-derived CDR1 and CDR2 are LNHDA and SQIVND (reference sequence). V gave up 3 bases and J gave up 0 bases, with 12 bases separating them. CDR3 protein: CASSILGPSSYNEQFF. The CDR3 DNA reads as TGTGCCAGTAGTATTTTGGGCCCGAGCTCCTACAATGAGCAGTTCTTC.

The table lists this clone with a count of one. The chain's CDR3 is CASSLSPGQGDYEQYF. CDR3 sequence (DNA): TGTGCCAGCAGCCTATCGCCTGGGCAGGGGGACTACGAGCAGTACTTC. The chain joins TRBV7-8 to TRBJ2-7; 7 bases match TRBD1. Germline V gene sequence: CDR1 SGHVS, CDR2 FQNEAQ. This CDR3 has 16 amino acids. V lost 5 bases to trimming and J lost 3 bases; unmatched junction nucleotides: 13.

In its sample, this clone was seen once. A read error may produce the germline difference seen at one junction end. The V gene is TRBV7-9, the J gene TRBJ1-4; D perhaps matches TRBD1 (6 bases). Germline V CDR1 and CDR2: SEHNR, FQNEAQ (reference sequence). This CDR3 spans 12 amino acids. The CDR3 is CASSLGHGGLGF. The CDR3 nucleotides read TGTGCCAGCAGCTTGGGACACGGAGGCCTGGGGTTT. Together with reference TRBV7-9 and TRBJ1-4, the CDR3 gives the full variable domain: DTGVSQNPRHKITKRGQNVTFRCDPISEHNRLYWYRQTLGQGPEFLTYFQNEAQLEKSRLLSDRFSAERPKGSFSTLEIQRTEQGDSAMYLCASSLGHGGLGFGSGTQLSVL.

The CDR3 region has the DNA TGTGCCTGGAGTACAGGGGGACGCGGCTACACCTTC. Its protein is CAWSTGGRGYTF. V usage is TRBV30 and J usage is TRBJ1-2, with 8 bases lining up with TRBD1. V lost 2 bases to trimming and J lost 8 bases; unmatched junction nucleotides: 4. Germline assignment: CDR1 GTSNPN and CDR2 SVGIG (reference sequence). This CDR3 has 12 residues.

V usage is TRBV19 and J usage is TRBJ1-2; D unclear. This CDR3 is built from 14 residues. The V and J ends lost 3 bases and 3 bases respectively, with 11 bases between them. Germline loops: CDR1 LNHDA, CDR2 SQIVND (reference sequence). The CDR3 protein is CASSIRERDYGYTF. CDR3 nucleotide sequence: TGTGCCAGTAGTATCCGGGAAAGGGACTATGGCTACACCTTC.

The chain links TRBV3-1 (or the pseudogene TRBV3-2) to TRBJ1-1, with D perhaps TRBD1 (5 bases). The CDR3 runs to 14 residues. In germline, CDR1 is LGHDT, CDR2 YNNKEL (reference sequence). V was shortened by 3 bases and J by 4 bases, with 12 bases between the two germline ends. The CDR3 sequence is CASSHPTAITEAFF. In nucleotides, the CDR3 is TGTGCCAGCAGCCATCCGACAGCAATCACTGAAGCTTTCTTT.

The chain couples TRBV5-1 to TRBJ2-1, with 7 bases fitting TRBD1. The CDR3 sequence is 13 residues long. Germline lookup yields CDR1 SGHRS and CDR2 YFSETQ. V shed 5 bases and J 8 bases; nucleotides not matched to a gene: 7. CDR3 region: CASRYRGRDEQFF. CDR3 DNA: TGCGCCAGCAGATACAGGGGTCGGGATGAGCAGTTCTTC. The full variable domain, its missing parts supplied by reference TRBV5-1 and TRBJ2-1, is KAGVTQTPRYLIKTRGQQVTLSCSPISGHRSVSWYQQTPGQGLQFLFEYFSETQRNKGNFPGRFSGRQFSNSRSEMNVSTLELGDSALYLCASRYRGRDEQFFGPGTRLTVL.

The chain links TRBV27 to TRBJ1-6; no definite D call. The germline V and J ends were trimmed by 6 bases and 0 bases, with 12 bases remaining between them. The length of the CDR3 is 16 residues. Germline V gene data show CDR1 as MNHEY and CDR2 as SMNVEV (reference sequence). CDR3 sequence: CASSLNRNSYNSPLHF. CDR3 in DNA: TGTGCCAGCAGCCTTAACAGAAACTCCTATAATTCACCCCTCCACTTT.

This chain uses TRBV4-3 with TRBJ1-6, with 7 nucleotides matching TRBD1. With V trimmed by 1 base and J by 9 bases, 3 bases remained unmatched. The CDR3 is 14 amino acids. Germline loops: CDR1 LGHNA, CDR2 YSLEER. The CDR3 reads CASSQAGDSSPLHF. CDR3 in DNA: TGCGCCAGCAGCCAAGCCGGGGACAGTTCACCCCTCCACTTT.

V gene TRBV12-3 or TRBV12-4 combines with J gene TRBJ1-2; possible D gene TRBD1, 6 bases. Trimming removed 8 bases from V and 1 base from J, with 11 bases in between. The CDR3 runs 13 residues. The CDR3 nucleotides read TGTGCCAGCCGAGGGGGAGATAACTATGGCTACACCTTC. Its translation is CASRGGDNYGYTF.